These 12 T cell receptor beta chains share one sample of origin, sequenced in a study of T cell responses to AZD1222 COVID-19 vaccine. Here immunoSEQ multiplex PCR was the method, and the copy in TCRdb shows in-frame clones only, minus some. The data hold 120,000 or so clones, with 92% observed a single time. Sequencing was performed on peripheral blood, taken 28 days after the second AZD1222 dose. The receptors come from an adult who received the AZD1222 COVID-19 vaccine.

The rearrangement links TRBV27 to TRBJ1-6; 7 nucleotides match TRBD1. This CDR3 has 14 residues. Germline values: CDR1 MNHEY, CDR2 SMNVEV (reference sequence). The J segment lost 8 bases and the V segment lost 6 bases, leaving 7 bases of the junction unmatched. DNA of the CDR3: TGTGCCAGCAGCCTCACAGGGGAATATTCACCCCTCCACTTT. Protein product: CASSLTGEYSPLHF.

J is TRBJ2-6 and V is TRBV7-2, with a weak D call TRBD1 (5 bases). Germline lookup yields CDR1 SGHTA and CDR2 FQGNSA. This CDR3 comprises 16 residues. The germline V and J ends were trimmed by 5 bases and 0 bases, with 11 bases remaining between them. In DNA, the CDR3 is TGTGCCAGCAGCCCCCAGACAGTCTCTGGGGCCAACGTCCTGACTTTC. It specifies CASSPQTVSGANVLTF.

This clone has a single count. The chain carries TRBV19 and TRBJ2-1; 11 nucleotides agree with TRBD1. This CDR3 region has 18 residues. Germline CDR1 LNHDA, CDR2 SQIVND (reference sequence). J was trimmed by 4 bases and V by 1 base; bases with no gene match: 9. The CDR3 sequence is CASSIVHPDRGLYNEQFF. The CDR3 DNA sequence: TGTGCCAGTAGTATAGTCCACCCGGACAGGGGGCTGTACAATGAGCAGTTCTTC. Variable domain in full (rest from reference TRBV19 and TRBJ2-1): DGGITQSPKYLFRKEGQNVTLSCEQNLNHDAMYWYRQDPGQGLRLIYYSQIVNDFQKGDIAEGYSVSREKKESFPLTVTSAQKNPTAFYLCASSIVHPDRGLYNEQFFGPGTRLTVL.

The rearrangement joins TRBV9 to TRBJ1-6; D gene unclear. The CDR3 has 14 residues. With 0 bases removed from V and 5 bases from J, the gap between germline ends came to 6 bases. Germline CDR1 and CDR2: SGDLS and YYNGEE. The CDR3 sequence is CASSVGMNNSPLHF. For the CDR3, the DNA is TGTGCCAGCAGCGTAGGAATGAATAATTCACCCCTCCACTTT.

J is TRBJ1-5 and V is TRBV12-3 or TRBV12-4, with TRBD1 identical over 9 bases. Unmatched junction bases numbered 0, after V lost 4 bases and J lost 5 bases. This CDR3 spans 13 amino acids. The CDR3 spells CASSWDRDQPQHF. As DNA, the CDR3 is TGTGCCAGCAGTTGGGACAGGGATCAGCCCCAGCATTTT.

V gene TRBV28 combines with J gene TRBJ1-1, with D uncertain. There are 14 residues in the CDR3. CDR1 is MDHEN, CDR2 SYDVKM, per germline. V lost 1 base and J lost 4, with 10 bases in between. CDR3 amino acids: CASSLLVTSTEAFF. In nucleotides, the CDR3 is TGTGCCAGCAGTTTATTGGTCACTTCCACTGAAGCTTTCTTT.

The chain is built from TRBV2 and TRBJ2-1, with D perhaps TRBD1 or TRBD2 (6 bases each). This CDR3 has 14 amino acids. Trimming removed 6 bases from V and 8 bases from J, with 17 bases in between. Per the germline V gene, CDR1 is SNHLY and CDR2 is FYNNEI. CDR3 in amino acids: CASSRRGLRDEQFF. Written as DNA, the CDR3 is TGTGCCAGCAGCCGACGGGGGCTACGGGATGAGCAGTTCTTC.

The chain couples TRBV2 to TRBJ2-3, with D hard to call. The CDR3 totals 12 residues. Per the germline V gene, CDR1 is SNHLY and CDR2 is FYNNEI. V lost 3 bases to trimming and J lost 9 bases, with 10 bases between them. CDR3 loop: CASSESLGTQYF. DNA of the CDR3: TGTGCCAGCAGTGAGAGTCTGGGGACGCAGTATTTT.

The chain employs TRBV5-4 and TRBJ2-5; 8 positions match TRBD1. Germline CDR1 SGHNT, CDR2 YYREEE (reference sequence). This CDR3 is 15 amino acids long. J lost 4 bases, V lost 2 bases, and 7 bases had no gene match. The CDR3 DNA is TGTGCCAGCAGCTTCCTTTCAGGGGGCGGAGAGACCCAGTACTTC. Translated, it gives CASSFLSGGGETQYF.

V gene TRBV7-9 combines with J gene TRBJ1-3, with 11 bases lining up with TRBD1. Germline trimming cut 5 bases from V and 0 bases from J; bases unmatched to any gene: 3. Germline V CDR1 and CDR2: SEHNR, FQNEAQ (reference sequence). This CDR3 region has 16 residues. CDR3 sequence (DNA): TGTGCCAGCAGCCTAGGGACAGGGGGCTCTGGAAACACCATATATTTT. It yields the protein CASSLGTGGSGNTIYF.

The chain combines TRBV4-1 with TRBJ1-1; D is unclear. Germline values: CDR1 MGHRA, CDR2 YSYEKL. Deletions cut 7 bases from V and 0 bases from J, with 3 bases between. CDR3 size: 11 residues. DNA for the CDR3: TGCGCCAGCAAGATGAACACTGAAGCTTTCTTT. As protein: CASKMNTEAFF.

This clone was counted a single time. This chain connects TRBV5-4 to TRBJ2-7; D is perhaps TRBD1 (5 bases). The ends were cut back, 3 bases at V and 1 base at J, with 11 bases in the middle. CDR1 and CDR2 from the germline V gene are SGHNT and YYREEE (reference sequence). The CDR3 covers 14 residues. The CDR3: CASSSATGSYEQYF. CDR3 in DNA: TGTGCCAGCAGCTCCGCCACAGGTTCCTACGAGCAGTACTTC.